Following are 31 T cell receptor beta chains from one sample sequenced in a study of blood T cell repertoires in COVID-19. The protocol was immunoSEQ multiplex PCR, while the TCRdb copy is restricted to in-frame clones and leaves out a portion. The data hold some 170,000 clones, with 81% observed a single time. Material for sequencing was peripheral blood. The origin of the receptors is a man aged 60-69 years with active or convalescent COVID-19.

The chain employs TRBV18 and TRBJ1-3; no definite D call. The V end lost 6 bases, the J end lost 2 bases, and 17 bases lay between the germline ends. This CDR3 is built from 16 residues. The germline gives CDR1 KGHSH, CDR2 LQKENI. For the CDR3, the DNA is TGTGCCAGCTCGTCTACTTCCCAGGTGGCTGGAAACACCATATATTTT. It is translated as CASSSTSQVAGNTIYF.

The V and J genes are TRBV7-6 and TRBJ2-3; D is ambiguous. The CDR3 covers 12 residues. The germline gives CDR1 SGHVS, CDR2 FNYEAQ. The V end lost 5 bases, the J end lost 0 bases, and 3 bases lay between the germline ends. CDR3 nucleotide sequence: TGTGCCAGCAGCCAAAGCACAGATACGCAGTATTTT. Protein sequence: CASSQSTDTQYF. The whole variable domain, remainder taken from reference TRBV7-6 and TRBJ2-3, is GAGVSQSPRYKVTKRGQDVALRCDPISGHVSLYWYRQALGQGPEFLTYFNYEAQQDKSGLPNDRFSAERPEGSISTLTIQRTEQRDSAMYRCASSQSTDTQYFGPGTRLTVL.

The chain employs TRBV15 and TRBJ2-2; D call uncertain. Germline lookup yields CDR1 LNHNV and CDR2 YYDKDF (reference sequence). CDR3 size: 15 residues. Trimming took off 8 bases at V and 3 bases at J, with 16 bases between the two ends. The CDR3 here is CATRSIQRDTGELFF. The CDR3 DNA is TGTGCCACCCGGTCTATCCAACGGGACACCGGGGAGCTGTTTTTT.

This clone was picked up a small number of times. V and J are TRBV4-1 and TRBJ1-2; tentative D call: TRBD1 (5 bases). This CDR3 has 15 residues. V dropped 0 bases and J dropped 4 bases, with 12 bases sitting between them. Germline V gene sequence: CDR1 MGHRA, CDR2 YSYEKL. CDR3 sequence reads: CASSQEAGWTYGYTF. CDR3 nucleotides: TGCGCCAGCAGCCAAGAGGCAGGGTGGACCTATGGCTACACCTTC.

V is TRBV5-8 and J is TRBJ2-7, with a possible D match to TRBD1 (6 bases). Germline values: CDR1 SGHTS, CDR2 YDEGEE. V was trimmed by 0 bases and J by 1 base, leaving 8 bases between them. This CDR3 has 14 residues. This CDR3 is CASSLGDNSYEQYF. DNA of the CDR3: TGTGCCAGCAGCTTGGGGGACAATTCCTACGAGCAGTACTTC.

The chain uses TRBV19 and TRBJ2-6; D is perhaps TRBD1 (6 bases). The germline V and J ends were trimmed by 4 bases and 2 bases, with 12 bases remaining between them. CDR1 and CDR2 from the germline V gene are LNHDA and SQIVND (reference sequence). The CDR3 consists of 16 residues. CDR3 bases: TGTGCCAGTAGTACCTCCCGGACAGCTGGGGCCAACGTCCTGACTTTC. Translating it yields CASSTSRTAGANVLTF.

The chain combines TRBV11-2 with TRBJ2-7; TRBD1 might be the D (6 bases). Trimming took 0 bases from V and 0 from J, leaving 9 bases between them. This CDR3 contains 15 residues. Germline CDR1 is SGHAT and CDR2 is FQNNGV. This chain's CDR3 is CASSLEDRRSYEQYF. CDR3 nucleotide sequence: TGTGCCAGCAGCTTAGAAGACAGGCGCTCCTACGAGCAGTACTTC.

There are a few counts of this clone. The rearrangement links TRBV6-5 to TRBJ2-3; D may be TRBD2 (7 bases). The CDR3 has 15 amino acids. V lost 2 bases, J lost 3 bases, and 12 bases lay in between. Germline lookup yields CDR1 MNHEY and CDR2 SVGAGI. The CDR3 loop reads CASSYNGGPTDTQYF. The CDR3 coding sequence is TGTGCCAGCAGTTACAACGGGGGGCCGACAGATACGCAGTATTTT.

CDR3 in amino acids: CASSFNRGQDGYTF. The CDR3 region has the DNA TGTGCCAGCAGCTTTAACAGGGGGCAGGATGGCTACACCTTC. This chain joins TRBV7-2 and TRBJ1-2, with TRBD1 matching over 9 bases. The CDR3 extends over 14 amino acids. The ends lost 3 bases at V and 6 bases at J; junction bases unmatched: 5. The V gene's germline CDR1 is SGHTA and CDR2 FQGNSA.

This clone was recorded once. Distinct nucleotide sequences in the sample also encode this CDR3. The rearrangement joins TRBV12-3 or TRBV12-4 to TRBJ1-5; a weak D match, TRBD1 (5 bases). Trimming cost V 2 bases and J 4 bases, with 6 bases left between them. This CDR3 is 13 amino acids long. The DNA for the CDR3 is TGTGCCAGCAGTTTACAGGGTAATCAGCCCCAGCATTTT. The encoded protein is CASSLQGNQPQHF.

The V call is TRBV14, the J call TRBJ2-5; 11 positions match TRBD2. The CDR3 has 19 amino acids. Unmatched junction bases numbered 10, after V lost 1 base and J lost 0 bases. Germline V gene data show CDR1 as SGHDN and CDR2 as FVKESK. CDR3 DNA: TGTGCCAGCAGCCAAGGATTCTTAGCGGGAGGGCCGTACCAAGAGACCCAGTACTTC. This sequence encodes CASSQGFLAGGPYQETQYF.

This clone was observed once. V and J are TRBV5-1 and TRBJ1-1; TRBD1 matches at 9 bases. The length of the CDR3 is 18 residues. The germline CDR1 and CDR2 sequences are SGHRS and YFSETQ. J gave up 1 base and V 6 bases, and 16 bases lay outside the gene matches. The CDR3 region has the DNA TGCGCCAGCACCCGAGGCTTGGGCGGGGGACAGGGGAACACTGAAGCTTTCTTT. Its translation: CASTRGLGGGQGNTEAFF.

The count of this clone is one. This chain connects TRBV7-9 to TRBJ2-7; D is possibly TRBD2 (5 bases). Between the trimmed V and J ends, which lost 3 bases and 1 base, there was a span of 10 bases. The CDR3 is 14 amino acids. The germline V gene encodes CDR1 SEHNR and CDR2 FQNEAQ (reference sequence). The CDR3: CASSFWPGSYEQYF. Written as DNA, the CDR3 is TGTGCCAGCAGCTTTTGGCCGGGATCCTACGAGCAGTACTTC. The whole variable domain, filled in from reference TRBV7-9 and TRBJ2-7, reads DTGVSQNPRHKITKRGQNVTFRCDPISEHNRLYWYRQTLGQGPEFLTYFQNEAQLEKSRLLSDRFSAERPKGSFSTLEIQRTEQGDSAMYLCASSFWPGSYEQYFGPGTRLTVT.

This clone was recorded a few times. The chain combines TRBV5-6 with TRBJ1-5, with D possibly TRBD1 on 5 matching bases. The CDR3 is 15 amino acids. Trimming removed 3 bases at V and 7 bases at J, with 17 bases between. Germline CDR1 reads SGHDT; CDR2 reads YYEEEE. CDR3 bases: TGTGCCAGCAGCTCAGGATGGGGGGGAGGGCAGCCCCAGCATTTT. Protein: CASSSGWGGGQPQHF.

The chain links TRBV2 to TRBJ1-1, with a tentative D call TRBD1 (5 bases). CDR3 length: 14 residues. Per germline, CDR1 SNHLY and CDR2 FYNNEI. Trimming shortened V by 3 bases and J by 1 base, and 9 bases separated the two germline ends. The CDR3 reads CASSDDRGNTEAFF. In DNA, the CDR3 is TGTGCCAGCAGTGATGACAGAGGGAACACTGAAGCTTTCTTT.

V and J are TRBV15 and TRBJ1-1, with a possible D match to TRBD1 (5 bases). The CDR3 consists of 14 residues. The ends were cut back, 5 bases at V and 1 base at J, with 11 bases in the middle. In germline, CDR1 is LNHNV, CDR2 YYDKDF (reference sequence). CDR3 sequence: CATSAGLQNTEAFF. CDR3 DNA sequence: TGTGCCACCAGCGCGGGACTCCAGAACACTGAAGCTTTCTTT.

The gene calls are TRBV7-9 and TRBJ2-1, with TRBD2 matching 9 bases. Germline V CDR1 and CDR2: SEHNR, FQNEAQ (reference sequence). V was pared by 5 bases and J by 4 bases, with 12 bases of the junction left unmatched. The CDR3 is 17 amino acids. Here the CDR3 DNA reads TGTGCCAGCAGCGGGGGTGAGCTAGCGGGGCGATACAATGAGCAGTTCTTC. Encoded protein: CASSGGELAGRYNEQFF. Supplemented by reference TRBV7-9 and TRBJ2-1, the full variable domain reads DTGVSQNPRHKITKRGQNVTFRCDPISEHNRLYWYRQTLGQGPEFLTYFQNEAQLEKSRLLSDRFSAERPKGSFSTLEIQRTEQGDSAMYLCASSGGELAGRYNEQFFGPGTRLTVL.

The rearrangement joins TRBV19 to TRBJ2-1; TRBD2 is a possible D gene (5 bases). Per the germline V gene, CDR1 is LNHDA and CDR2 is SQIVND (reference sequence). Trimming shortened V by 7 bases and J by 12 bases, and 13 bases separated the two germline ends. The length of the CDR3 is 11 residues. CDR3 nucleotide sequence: TGTGCCAGTATAGGCATAGGAGGGCAGTTCTTC. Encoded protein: CASIGIGGQFF. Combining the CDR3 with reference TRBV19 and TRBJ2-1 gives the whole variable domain DGGITQSPKYLFRKEGQNVTLSCEQNLNHDAMYWYRQDPGQGLRLIYYSQIVNDFQKGDIAEGYSVSREKKESFPLTVTSAQKNPTAFYLCASIGIGGQFFGPGTRLTVL.

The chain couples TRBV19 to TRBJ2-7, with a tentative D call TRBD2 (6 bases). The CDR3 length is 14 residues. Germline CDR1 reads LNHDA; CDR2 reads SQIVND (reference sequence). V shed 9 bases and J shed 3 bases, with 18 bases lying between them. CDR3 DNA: TGTGCCAGCGAGGAGGGAGACATTTACTACGAGCAGTACTTC. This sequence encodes CASEEGDIYYEQYF.

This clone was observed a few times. The CDR3 reads CASSSDRGYNSPLHF. In DNA form, the CDR3 reads TGTGCCAGCAGCTCGGACAGGGGTTATAATTCACCCCTCCACTTT. This chain links TRBV28 with TRBJ1-6; 9 bases agree with TRBD1. Germline lookup yields CDR1 MDHEN and CDR2 SYDVKM. The CDR3 runs to 15 residues. V was pared by 6 bases and J by 4 bases, with 4 bases of the junction left unmatched.

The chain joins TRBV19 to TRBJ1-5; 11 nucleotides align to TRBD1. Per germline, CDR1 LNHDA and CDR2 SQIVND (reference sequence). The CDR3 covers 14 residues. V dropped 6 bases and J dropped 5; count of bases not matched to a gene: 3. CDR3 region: CASRRTGGYQPQHF. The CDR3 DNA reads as TGTGCCAGTAGAAGGACAGGGGGCTATCAGCCCCAGCATTTT.

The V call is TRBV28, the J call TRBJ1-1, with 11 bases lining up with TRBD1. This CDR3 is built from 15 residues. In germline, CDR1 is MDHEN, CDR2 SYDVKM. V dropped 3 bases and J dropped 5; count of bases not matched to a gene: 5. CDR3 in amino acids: CASSFRGQGGTEAFF. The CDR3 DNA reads TGTGCCAGCAGTTTCCGGGGACAGGGGGGAACTGAAGCTTTCTTT.

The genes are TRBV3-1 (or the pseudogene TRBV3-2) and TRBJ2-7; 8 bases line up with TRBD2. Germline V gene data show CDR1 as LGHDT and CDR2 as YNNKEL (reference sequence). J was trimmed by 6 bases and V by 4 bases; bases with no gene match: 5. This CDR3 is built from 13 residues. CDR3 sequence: CASSPARGGEQYF. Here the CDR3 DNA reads TGTGCCAGCAGCCCAGCCCGGGGGGGCGAGCAGTACTTC.

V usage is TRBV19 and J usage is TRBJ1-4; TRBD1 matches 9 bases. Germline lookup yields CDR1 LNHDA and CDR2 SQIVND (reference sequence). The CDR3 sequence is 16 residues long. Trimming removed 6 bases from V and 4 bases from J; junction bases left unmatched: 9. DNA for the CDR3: TGTGCCAGTAGCCCTGGCGGGACAGGGTTTAATGAAAAACTGTTTTTT. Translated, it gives CASSPGGTGFNEKLFF.

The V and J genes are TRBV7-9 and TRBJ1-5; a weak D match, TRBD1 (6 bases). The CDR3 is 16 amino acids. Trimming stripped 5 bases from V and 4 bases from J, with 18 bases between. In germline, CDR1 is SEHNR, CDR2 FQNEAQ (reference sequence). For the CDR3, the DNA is TGTGCCAGCAGCCCAGGGGCGGGGGCCGGGAATCAGCCCCAGCATTTT. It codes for CASSPGAGAGNQPQHF.

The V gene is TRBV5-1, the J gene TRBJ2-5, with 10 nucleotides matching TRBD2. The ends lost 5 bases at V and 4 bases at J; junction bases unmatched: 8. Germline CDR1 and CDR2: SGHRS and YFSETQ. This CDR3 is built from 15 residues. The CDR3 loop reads CASSSSGGATETQYF. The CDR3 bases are TGCGCCAGCAGTTCAAGCGGGGGGGCTACAGAGACCCAGTACTTC.

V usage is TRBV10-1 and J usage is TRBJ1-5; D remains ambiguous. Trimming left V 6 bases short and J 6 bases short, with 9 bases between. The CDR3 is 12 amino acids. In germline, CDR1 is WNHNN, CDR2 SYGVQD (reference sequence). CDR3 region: CASSAGLQPQHF. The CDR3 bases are TGCGCCAGCAGCGCGGGTCTTCAGCCCCAGCATTTT.

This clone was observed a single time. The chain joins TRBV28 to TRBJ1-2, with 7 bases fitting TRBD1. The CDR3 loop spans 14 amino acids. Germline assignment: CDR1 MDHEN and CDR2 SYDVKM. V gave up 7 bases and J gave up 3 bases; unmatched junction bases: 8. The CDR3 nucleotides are TGTGCCAGCATCAAACAGGGGCAGGACTATGGCTACACCTTC. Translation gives CASIKQGQDYGYTF.

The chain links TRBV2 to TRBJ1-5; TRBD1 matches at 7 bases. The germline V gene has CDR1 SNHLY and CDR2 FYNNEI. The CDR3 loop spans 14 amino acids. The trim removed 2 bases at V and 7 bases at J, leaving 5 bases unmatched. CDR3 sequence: CASSERQGYQPQHF. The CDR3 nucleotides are TGTGCCAGCAGTGAACGACAGGGTTACCAGCCCCAGCATTTT.

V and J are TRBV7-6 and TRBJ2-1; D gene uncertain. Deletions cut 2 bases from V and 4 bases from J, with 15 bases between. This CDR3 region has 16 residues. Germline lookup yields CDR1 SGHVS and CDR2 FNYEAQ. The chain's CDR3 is CASSLITTGGYNEQFF. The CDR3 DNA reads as TGTGCCAGCAGCTTAATCACAACGGGTGGTTACAATGAGCAGTTCTTC.

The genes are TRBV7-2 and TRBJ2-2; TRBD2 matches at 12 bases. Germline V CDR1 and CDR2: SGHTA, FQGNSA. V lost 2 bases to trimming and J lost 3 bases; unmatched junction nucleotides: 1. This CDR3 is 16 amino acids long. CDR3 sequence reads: CASSLTSGRYTGELFF. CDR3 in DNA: TGTGCCAGCAGCTTAACTAGCGGGAGGTACACCGGGGAGCTGTTTTTT.